Shown below are 20 T cell receptor beta chains from a single sample sequenced in a study of human T cells and chemical hapten exposure. Time point indicated: healthy volunteer bleed at 2 weeks. Total RNA was extracted from unfractionated whole blood. Via MiXCR, TCRdb re-called the RACE reads, giving one row per CDR3 protein. This table has under 95,000 distinct CDR3 sequences, about 10% appearing once. The sample taken for sequencing was whole blood. These TCRs come from a female donor in good health. Some clones in this sample may be carry-over from other donors' samples.

About this clonotype itself: Mismatch with germline at one junction end may stem from a read error. The chain carries TRBV10-3 and TRBJ2-5, with a tentative D call TRBD1 (6 bases). The CDR3 contains 14 residues. CDR1 is ENHRY and CDR2 is SYGVKD in the germline V gene. CDR3 region: CTIRPRGPQETQYF. In nucleotides, the CDR3 is TGTACCATCAGGCCCAGGGGACCACAAGAGACCCAGTACTTC.

This clonotype was observed at least ten times. V is TRBV29-1 and J is TRBJ2-1; D gene ambiguous. With 7 bases removed from V and 2 bases from J, the gap between germline ends came to 15 bases. There are 14 residues in the CDR3. CDR1 and CDR2 (germline): SQVTM, ANQGSEA. CDR3 in DNA: TGCAGCGGTGGACCCCCGGGCCCCTACAATGAGCAGTTCTTC. Protein product: CSGGPPGPYNEQFF.

This clonotype was counted between two and nine times. This rearrangement joins TRBV13 to TRBJ1-1; D might be TRBD1 (5 bases). Germline CDR1 and CDR2: PRHDT and FYEKMQ (reference sequence). This CDR3 is built from 13 residues. Trimming left V 6 bases short and J 1 base short, with 9 bases between. The CDR3 DNA sequence: TGTGCCAGCAGACCCAGGGAGAACACTGAAGCTTTCTTT. It is translated as CASRPRENTEAFF.

The chain joins TRBV27 to TRBJ1-5, with no clear D. Trimming took off 11 bases at V and 2 bases at J, with 10 bases between the two ends. Germline V gene sequence: CDR1 MNHEY, CDR2 SMNVEV (reference sequence). The CDR3 is 12 amino acids. This CDR3 is CAPVHRNQPQHF. CDR3 bases: TGTGCCCCGGTCCACCGCAATCAGCCCCAGCATTTT.

The chain couples TRBV10-1 to TRBJ2-2; 11 positions agree with TRBD2. Trimming took 9 bases from V and 3 from J; bases not matched to a gene: 15. This CDR3 is 18 amino acids long. The germline V gene encodes CDR1 WNHNN and CDR2 SYGVQD (reference sequence). The CDR3 DNA reads as TGCGCCAGGGGCACCACTCTAGCGGGAGGAAAGTACACCGGGGAGCTGTTTTTT. Encoded protein: CARGTTLAGGKYTGELFF.

This clonotype has only a few counts. CDR3 sequence: CASVHRRRGLDEQYF. In nucleotides, the CDR3 is TGTGCCAGCGTCCACAGGAGAAGGGGGCTGGACGAGCAGTACTTC. This chain uses TRBV21-1 with TRBJ2-7; TRBD1 reflects the table's D call only, with no check against the DNA. TRBV21-1 is a known pseudogene. The CDR3 loop spans 15 amino acids.

This clonotype was seen only a few times. The chain is built from TRBV19 and TRBJ1-5; 9 bases map to TRBD1. V was clipped by 4 bases and J by 2 bases; unmatched bases: 12. The CDR3 covers 18 residues. Germline loops: CDR1 LNHDA, CDR2 SQIVND (reference sequence). The CDR3 DNA is TGTGCCAGTAGTACTCCACCGGGACAGGGTTTGGGCAATCAGCCCCAGCATTTT. Encoded protein: CASSTPPGQGLGNQPQHF.

This clonotype has just a few counts. This chain joins TRBV14 and TRBJ2-3; D ambiguous. Germline values: CDR1 SGHDN, CDR2 FVKESK. V lost 1 base and J 4 bases, leaving 12 bases between the germline ends. The CDR3 is made up of 15 amino acids. The CDR3 DNA reads TGTGCCAGCAGCCAAGCGCCCGGGTCGGCAGATACGCAGTATTTT. This sequence encodes CASSQAPGSADTQYF.

The CDR3 DNA reads as TGCAGTGCTAGAGAGTCTGAGGTTCCGAAAGGGAGGGTATATAGCAATCAGCCCCAGCATTTT. It encodes CSARESEVPKGRVYSNQPQHF. This rearrangement joins TRBV20-1 to TRBJ1-5; D call uncertain. CDR1 is DFQATT, CDR2 SNEGSKA, per germline (reference sequence). The CDR3 spans 21 residues. V was clipped by 0 bases and J by 0 bases, with 27 bases between them.

The V and J genes are TRBV29-1 and TRBJ1-1; 7 nucleotides agree with TRBD1. Germline V gene lookup returns CDR1 SQVTM and CDR2 ANQGSEA. CDR3 length: 11 amino acids. The junction had 0 bases not matched to a gene; V was cut back by 5 bases and J by 3 bases. CDR3 protein: CSVTGDTEAFF. The DNA for the CDR3 is TGCAGCGTTACAGGGGACACTGAAGCTTTCTTT.

The rearrangement uses TRBV2 and TRBJ2-3; no clear D gene. The germline V and J ends were trimmed by 7 bases and 0 bases, with 8 bases remaining between them. Germline V gene data show CDR1 as SNHLY and CDR2 as FYNNEI. The CDR3 spans 13 residues. The CDR3 sequence: CASTPPSTDTQYF. The CDR3 bases are TGTGCCAGCACCCCGCCCAGCACAGATACGCAGTATTTT.

The chain couples TRBV9 to TRBJ1-1; possibly TRBD1 for D (5 bases). The CDR3 has 15 residues. With 3 bases removed from V and 3 bases from J, the gap between germline ends came to 15 bases. Germline values: CDR1 SGDLS, CDR2 YYNGEE. The CDR3 DNA is TGTGCCAGCAGCGCCGTGAGGGGTGAACACACTGAAGCTTTCTTT. Amino acid sequence: CASSAVRGEHTEAFF.

This clonotype has more than one count but fewer than ten. The chain uses TRBV5-1 and TRBJ2-3, with D possibly matching TRBD2 (5 bases). Germline V gives CDR1 SGHRS, CDR2 YFSETQ. This CDR3 spans 15 amino acids. The V end lost 4 bases, the J end lost 3 bases, and 15 bases lay between the germline ends. This CDR3 is CASSTRRIRTDTQYF. In DNA, the CDR3 is TGCGCCAGCAGCACTAGGCGAATCCGGACAGATACGCAGTATTTT. The variable domain in full, completed from reference TRBV5-1 and TRBJ2-3, reads KAGVTQTPRYLIKTRGQQVTLSCSPISGHRSVSWYQQTPGQGLQFLFEYFSETQRNKGNFPGRFSGRQFSNSRSEMNVSTLELGDSALYLCASSTRRIRTDTQYFGPGTRLTVL.

This clonotype was detected ten times or more. One end of the junction is discordant with germline, which a read error may explain. The chain joins TRBV7-9 to TRBJ1-2, with D unclear. The CDR3 runs to 10 residues. CDR1 SEHNR and CDR2 FQNEAQ come from the germline V gene (reference sequence). Here the CDR3 reads CASSPRTLNF. The DNA for the CDR3 is TGTGCCAGCAGCCCTAGAACCTTGAACTTC.

This clonotype was seen more than once but under ten times. The J gene is TRBJ1-1, the V gene TRBV6-2 or TRBV6-3; TRBD1 matches 8 bases. The CDR3 runs to 14 residues. J was trimmed by 5 bases and V by 5 bases; bases with no gene match: 7. Germline V CDR1 and CDR2: MNHEY, SVGEGT. CDR3 amino acids: CASSEATGGTEAFF. CDR3 in DNA: TGTGCCAGCAGTGAGGCAACAGGGGGGACTGAAGCTTTCTTT.

The V gene is TRBV30, the J gene TRBJ1-1; 7 bases agree with TRBD1. The ends lost 4 bases at V and 3 bases at J; junction bases unmatched: 8. The length of the CDR3 is 14 residues. Germline CDR1 GTSNPN, CDR2 SVGIG (reference sequence). The CDR3 DNA sequence: TGTGCCTGGACCCGACAGGGCGGGTACACTGAAGCTTTCTTT. Protein sequence: CAWTRQGGYTEAFF.

This clonotype was recorded at least ten times. J is TRBJ1-1 and V is TRBV7-3; 8 bases agree with TRBD1. CDR1 is SGHTA, CDR2 FQGTGA, per germline. With 2 bases clipped from V and 5 bases from J, the junction kept 4 bases outside the gene matches. The CDR3 contains 14 residues. CDR3 nucleotides: TGTGCCAGCAGCTTACAGGGGGCGGGGACTGAAGCTTTCTTT. It specifies CASSLQGAGTEAFF. Filled out from reference TRBV7-3 and TRBJ1-1, the complete variable domain reads GAGVSQTPSNKVTEKGKYVELRCDPISGHTALYWYRQSLGQGPEFLIYFQGTGAADDSGLPNDRFFAVRPEGSVSTLKIQRTERGDSAVYLCASSLQGAGTEAFFGQGTRLTVV.

This clonotype was counted many times. The V and J genes are TRBV7-9 and TRBJ2-3; D perhaps matches TRBD2 (6 bases). In germline, CDR1 is SEHNR, CDR2 FQNEAQ (reference sequence). The CDR3 is 16 residues long. V was clipped by 5 bases and J by 1 base, with 16 bases between them. The DNA for the CDR3 is TGTGCCAGCAGCCCCTTGAGGGGAGGTCGCACAGATACGCAGTATTTT. Its protein is CASSPLRGGRTDTQYF.

This clonotype was observed a handful of times. The chain carries TRBV27 and TRBJ1-5; TRBD1 is a possible D gene (5 bases). Per germline, CDR1 MNHEY and CDR2 SMNVEV (reference sequence). The ends were cut back, 5 bases at V and 7 bases at J, with 15 bases in the middle. This CDR3 contains 14 residues. CDR3 sequence: CASSPQGVEQPQHF. The DNA for the CDR3 is TGTGCCAGCAGTCCCCAGGGAGTTGAGCAGCCCCAGCATTTT.

For this clonotype: It may be a read error: a sequence one base away is much more abundant. V is TRBV9 and J is TRBJ1-2; D possibly corresponds to TRBD1 (6 bases). This CDR3 contains 16 residues. From germline, CDR1 is SGDLS and CDR2 YYNGEE. CDR3 DNA: TGTGCCAACAGCGTAGAGGGGAGGGGGGAAAGGCATGGCTACACCTTC. Translating it yields CANSVEGRGERHGYTF.